Each of the 24 T cell receptor beta chains below was sequenced from the same sample in a study of blood T cell repertoires in COVID-19. Assay: immunoSEQ multiplex PCR; the TCRdb copy retains only in-frame clones and omits some. The sample holds 100,000 to 120,000 clones; less than 90% are singletons and the top ten take around 3.9%. Sample: peripheral blood. Every receptor here comes from a man in his fifties with acute or convalescent COVID-19.

The chain links TRBV4-1 to TRBJ2-7, with TRBD2 matching 7 bases. The trim removed 2 bases at V and 1 base at J, leaving 14 bases unmatched. Germline-derived CDR1 and CDR2 are MGHRA and YSYEKL. This CDR3 is built from 18 residues. The DNA for the CDR3 is TGCGCCAGCAGCCAAATCGCGGCGGGGGAAGGGTCATCCTACGAGCAGTACTTC. Translated, it gives CASSQIAAGEGSSYEQYF.

J is TRBJ1-5 and V is TRBV5-6; tentatively, D is TRBD1 (5 bases). Deletions cut 0 bases from V and 7 bases from J, with 11 bases between. The germline V gene has CDR1 SGHDT and CDR2 YYEEEE. The CDR3 is 14 amino acids. The CDR3 bases are TGTGCCAGCAGCTTGGCTGGGGACTTGCAGCCCCAGCATTTT. It is translated as CASSLAGDLQPQHF.

This clone was detected only a few times. The V and J genes are TRBV19 and TRBJ2-7; TRBD1 matches 9 bases. Germline lookup yields CDR1 LNHDA and CDR2 SQIVND (reference sequence). The V and J ends lost 5 bases and 6 bases, in that order; junction bases with no gene match: 14. This CDR3 comprises 16 residues. The CDR3 DNA follows: TGTGCCAGTAGTCGACTCACGGGACAGGGAACAGGCGAGCAGTACTTC. As protein: CASSRLTGQGTGEQYF.

V and J are TRBV10-3 and TRBJ2-5, with a possible D match to TRBD2 (6 bases). Germline assignment: CDR1 ENHRY and CDR2 SYGVKD. Trimming stripped 8 bases from V and 2 bases from J, with 9 bases between. The CDR3 is made up of 12 amino acids. The CDR3 DNA follows: TGTGCCATCGCGGCGGGACAAGAGACCCAGTACTTC. Translating gives CAIAAGQETQYF.

The gene calls are TRBV18 and TRBJ1-1; 10 bases match TRBD1. V lost 6 bases to trimming and J lost 4 bases; unmatched junction nucleotides: 2. This CDR3 has 13 residues. Germline V gene lookup returns CDR1 KGHSH and CDR2 LQKENI. The DNA for the CDR3 is TGTGCCAGCTCCCGGACAGGGGGCACTGAAGCTTTCTTT. It codes for CASSRTGGTEAFF.

This rearrangement joins TRBV4-2 to TRBJ1-2; D not certain. Trimming took off 1 base at V and 0 bases at J, with 6 bases between the two ends. The germline V gene has CDR1 LGHNA and CDR2 YNFKEQ. The CDR3 is 14 residues long. The CDR3 here is CASSQAGSNYGYTF. Written as DNA, the CDR3 is TGTGCCAGCAGCCAAGCGGGGTCTAACTATGGCTACACCTTC.

This sequence joins TRBV11-3 and TRBJ2-1; 10 nucleotides align to TRBD2. The CDR3 spans 15 residues. Germline V gene sequence: CDR1 SGHNT, CDR2 YENEEA. V shed 5 bases, J shed 7 bases, and the junction held 8 bases outside the gene matches. CDR3 in amino acids: CASSPSGREYNEQFF. CDR3 DNA sequence: TGTGCCAGCAGCCCCAGCGGGAGGGAATATAATGAGCAGTTCTTC.

The rearrangement uses TRBV4-1 and TRBJ1-2, with 7 bases matching TRBD1. CDR3 size: 17 residues. Germline CDR1 and CDR2: MGHRA and YSYEKL. The V gene end was trimmed by 6 bases and the J gene end by 0 bases; junction bases not matched to a gene: 13. The CDR3: CASRTFGGQSSNYGYTF. In DNA, the CDR3 is TGCGCCAGCAGGACTTTCGGGGGACAGTCGTCTAACTATGGCTACACCTTC.

This clone was detected once. The rearrangement uses TRBV14 and TRBJ1-6, with unresolved D. V lost 0 bases and J 9 bases, leaving 6 bases between the germline ends. The germline V gene encodes CDR1 SGHDN and CDR2 FVKESK. This CDR3 comprises 13 residues. In DNA, the CDR3 is TGTGCCAGCAGCCAAGATTTCCGTTCACCCCTCCACTTT. This encodes CASSQDFRSPLHF. The full variable domain, with the rest looked up from reference TRBV14 and TRBJ1-6, is EAGVTQFPSHSVIEKGQTVTLRCDPISGHDNLYWYRRVMGKEIKFLLHFVKESKQDESGMPNNRFLAERTGGTYSTLKVQPAELEDSGVYFCASSQDFRSPLHFGNGTRLTVT.

The genes are TRBV5-4 and TRBJ2-3; 8 bases are shared with TRBD2. The CDR3 spans 18 residues. Germline CDR1 SGHNT, CDR2 YYREEE (reference sequence). V lost 0 bases, J lost 0 bases, and 9 bases stayed unmatched. The CDR3 nucleotides read TGTGCCAGCAGCTTGGAGGGACTAGGATACACTAGCACAGATACGCAGTATTTT. This gives the protein CASSLEGLGYTSTDTQYF.

The genes are TRBV6-5 and TRBJ1-2; possible D gene TRBD1, 6 bases. The V end was cut by 6 bases, the J end by 6 bases, with 20 bases between. CDR3 size: 15 residues. Germline V CDR1 and CDR2: MNHEY, SVGAGI. CDR3 nucleotides: TGTGCCAGCAGCCGGACACAGGGCACGGTCGATGGCTACACCTTC. Protein product: CASSRTQGTVDGYTF.

J is TRBJ2-6 and V is TRBV11-2, with unresolved D. CDR1 is SGHAT, CDR2 FQNNGV, per germline. Trimming stripped 5 bases from V and 0 bases from J, with 11 bases between. The CDR3 runs to 16 residues. The CDR3 DNA follows: TGTGCCAGCAGCGAACAGCCCAGCTCTGGGGCCAACGTCCTGACTTTC. Its translation is CASSEQPSSGANVLTF.

V and J are TRBV7-2 and TRBJ2-2; 9 bases agree with TRBD1. The CDR3 spans 14 residues. With V trimmed by 6 bases and J by 7 bases, 6 bases remained unmatched. Germline loops: CDR1 SGHTA, CDR2 FQGNSA. CDR3 DNA sequence: TGTGCCAGCAGAAGGACAGGGGCCAACGGGGAGCTGTTTTTT. Protein sequence: CASRRTGANGELFF.

The chain has TRBV11-2 and TRBJ2-3; D unclear. V was cut by 5 bases and J by 0 bases, with 9 bases left in between. CDR1 is SGHAT and CDR2 is FQNNGV in the germline V gene. CDR3 size: 14 residues. The DNA of the CDR3 is TGTGCCAGCAGCCCCTCCGGTAGCACAGATACGCAGTATTTT. This codes for CASSPSGSTDTQYF. The whole variable domain, filled in from reference TRBV11-2 and TRBJ2-3, reads EAGVAQSPRYKIIEKRQSVAFWCNPISGHATLYWYQQILGQGPKLLIQFQNNGVVDDSQLPKDRFSAERLKGVDSTLKIQPAKLEDSAVYLCASSPSGSTDTQYFGPGTRLTVL.

The chain employs TRBV11-3 and TRBJ1-1, with a possible D match to TRBD1 (5 bases). Germline CDR1 is SGHNT and CDR2 is YENEEA. V was clipped by 1 base and J by 0 bases, with 9 bases between them. The CDR3 totals 15 residues. DNA for the CDR3: TGTGCCAGCAGCTTAGGCAGGGCCATGAACACTGAAGCTTTCTTT. Translation gives CASSLGRAMNTEAFF.

The CDR3 is CASSLTGNTEAFF. CDR3 DNA sequence: TGTGCCAGCAGTTTGACAGGGAACACTGAAGCTTTCTTT. The chain carries TRBV27 and TRBJ1-1; TRBD1 might be the D (6 bases). V was pared by 3 bases and J by 1 base, with 6 bases between. CDR1 is MNHEY, CDR2 SMNVEV, per germline (reference sequence). The CDR3 loop spans 13 amino acids.

This chain connects TRBV9 to TRBJ1-4; 9 bases agree with TRBD1. Trimming took 4 bases from V and 8 from J; bases not matched to a gene: 3. This CDR3 contains 13 residues. Germline values: CDR1 SGDLS, CDR2 YYNGEE. CDR3 residues: CASSSGQGEKLFF. CDR3 coding DNA: TGTGCCAGCAGCTCAGGACAGGGGGAAAAACTGTTTTTT.

This chain joins TRBV19 and TRBJ1-2; D remains unclear. Germline CDR1 reads LNHDA; CDR2 reads SQIVND (reference sequence). The CDR3 covers 12 residues. The ends were cut back, 3 bases at V and 5 bases at J, with 7 bases in the middle. The CDR3, as DNA: TGTGCCAGTAGTATTTCGGGGTATGGCTACACCTTC. This gives the protein CASSISGYGYTF.

The chain couples TRBV9 to TRBJ2-1; 11 bases agree with TRBD2. Germline V CDR1 and CDR2: SGDLS, YYNGEE. The ends lost 4 bases at V and 7 bases at J; junction bases unmatched: 10. The CDR3 contains 16 residues. The CDR3 region is CASSPQVTSGGNEQFF. The CDR3 bases are TGTGCCAGCAGCCCCCAAGTTACTAGCGGGGGAAATGAGCAGTTCTTC.

This rearrangement joins TRBV28 to TRBJ1-2, with D possibly matching TRBD1 (6 bases). The CDR3 is 12 residues long. Trimming stripped 8 bases from V and 4 bases from J, with 11 bases between. In germline, CDR1 is MDHEN, CDR2 SYDVKM. CDR3 nucleotide sequence: TGTGCCAGCGGGGACATACTCTATGGCTACACCTTC. It yields the protein CASGDILYGYTF.

This chain connects TRBV5-1 to TRBJ2-6; 7 nucleotides align to TRBD2. The CDR3 is 17 amino acids. J gave up 2 bases and V 5 bases, and 10 bases lay outside the gene matches. Germline V CDR1 and CDR2: SGHRS, YFSETQ. DNA for the CDR3: TGCGCCAGCAGTTCGGGGGGATTAGGGCCTGGGGCCAACGTCCTGACTTTC. It codes for CASSSGGLGPGANVLTF.

The rearrangement uses TRBV18 and TRBJ1-2, with 7 bases matching TRBD1. This CDR3 has 15 residues. The ends lost 5 bases at V and 3 bases at J; junction bases unmatched: 9. The germline V gene encodes CDR1 KGHSH and CDR2 LQKENI. CDR3 sequence reads: CASSFLDGTDYGYTF. The CDR3 nucleotides are TGTGCCAGCTCATTTCTTGACGGGACAGACTATGGCTACACCTTC. The whole variable domain, remainder taken from reference TRBV18 and TRBJ1-2, is NAGVMQNPRHLVRRRGQEARLRCSPMKGHSHVYWYRQLPEEGLKFMVYLQKENIIDESGMPKERFSAEFPKEGPSILRIQQVVRGDSAAYFCASSFLDGTDYGYTFGSGTRLTVV.

This clone was seen a handful of times. This sequence joins TRBV4-1 and TRBJ2-3, with D unresolved. Germline assignment: CDR1 MGHRA and CDR2 YSYEKL. This CDR3 spans 13 amino acids. Trimming cost V 1 base and J 6 bases, with 8 bases left between them. The CDR3 spells CASSQADSDTQYF. In DNA form, the CDR3 reads TGCGCCAGCAGCCAAGCAGATAGCGATACGCAGTATTTT.

The chain carries TRBV5-5 and TRBJ2-1; perhaps TRBD1 as D (6 bases). Trimming left V 0 bases short and J 7 bases short, with 14 bases between. Germline values: CDR1 SGHKS, CDR2 YYEKEE (reference sequence). The CDR3 length is 15 residues. CDR3: CASSLAWQGFNEQFF. The CDR3, as DNA: TGTGCCAGCAGCTTGGCCTGGCAGGGGTTTAATGAGCAGTTCTTC.